These T cell receptor beta chains were read from a single sample in a study of cytomegalovirus exposure and HLA in healthy donors. Sequenced by immunoSEQ multiplex PCR; TCRdb stores in-frame clones only, minus some. Among over 150,000 clones listed, over 65% were seen once. Specimen: PBMCs. The receptor set was obtained from a woman in her 40s in good health and CMV-seropositive. Each CDR3 is given with its conserved first and last residue. The order of the fields is V gene, clone size, D gene, J gene, CDR3 DNA, CDR3 protein. D genes are given only for firm matches. Clone sizes are given selectively: once, few, many, or a class where the clone is expanded.

v_gene: TRBV29-1
abundance: -
d_gene: -
j_gene: TRBJ2-1
CDR3nt: TGCAGCGTCACAGGACCAAGACAGAAGTTCTTC
CDR3aa: CSVTGPRQKFF

v_gene: TRBV7-8
abundance: once
d_gene: TRBD1
j_gene: TRBJ2-5
CDR3nt: TGTGCCAGCAGCCGCAGGGGGCGCAGGGAGACCCAGTACTTC
CDR3aa: CASSRRGRRETQYF

v_gene: TRBV15
abundance: -
d_gene: TRBD1
j_gene: TRBJ2-7
CDR3nt: TGTGCCACCAGCCTTCCCCGCAGACAGGGTAAAGTCTACGAGCAGTACTTC
CDR3aa: CATSLPRRQGKVYEQYF

v_gene: TRBV19
abundance: once
d_gene: TRBD1
j_gene: TRBJ1-5
CDR3nt: TGTGCCAGTAGCCCACGCCAGGGGGCGGAAAATCAGCCCCAGCATTTT
CDR3aa: CASSPRQGAENQPQHF

v_gene: TRBV28
abundance: -
d_gene: TRBD2
j_gene: TRBJ2-3
CDR3nt: TGTGCCAGCAGTCCGACTAGCGGGCGCACAGATACGCAGTATTTT
CDR3aa: CASSPTSGRTDTQYF

v_gene: TRBV2
abundance: -
d_gene: -
j_gene: TRBJ1-6
CDR3nt: TGTGCCAGCAGTGGAGGGGGGGGGTATTCACCCCTCCACTTT
CDR3aa: CASSGGGGYSPLHF

v_gene: TRBV19
abundance: -
d_gene: TRBD1
j_gene: TRBJ2-7
CDR3nt: TGTGCCAGTCGTAACCCCCAGGGGGCCCAGTACTTC
CDR3aa: CASRNPQGAQYF

v_gene: TRBV19
abundance: -
d_gene: TRBD1
j_gene: TRBJ2-7
CDR3nt: TGTGCCAGTAGTATAGATGATTACGCATCCGGACAGGGATCCTACGAGCAGTACTTC
CDR3aa: CASSIDDYASGQGSYEQYF

v_gene: TRBV28
abundance: -
d_gene: -
j_gene: TRBJ1-3
CDR3nt: TGTGCCAGCAGTTTATCCCCTCCAGGGTGGGCTGGAAACACCATATATTTT
CDR3aa: CASSLSPPGWAGNTIYF

v_gene: TRBV5-1
abundance: -
d_gene: TRBD2
j_gene: TRBJ2-7
CDR3nt: TGCGCCAGCAGCAAGACTAGCGGGGTGGAAGAGCAGTACTTC
CDR3aa: CASSKTSGVEEQYF

v_gene: TRBV7-3
abundance: -
d_gene: TRBD1
j_gene: TRBJ2-2
CDR3nt: TGTGCCAGCAGCTTAATTGCCAGGGGGCTAACGGGGAACACCGGGGAGCTGTTTTTT
CDR3aa: CASSLIARGLTGNTGELFF

v_gene: TRBV5-1
abundance: once
d_gene: TRBD2
j_gene: TRBJ2-5
CDR3nt: TGCGCCAGCAGCTTGGGAGCGGGGGCCCAAGAGACCCAGTACTTC
CDR3aa: CASSLGAGAQETQYF

v_gene: TRBV4-3
abundance: few
d_gene: TRBD2
j_gene: TRBJ2-6
CDR3nt: TGCGCCAGCAGCCAATCGGGACTAAGGACCAACGTCCTGACTTTC
CDR3aa: CASSQSGLRTNVLTF

v_gene: TRBV4-2
abundance: -
d_gene: TRBD1
j_gene: TRBJ1-1
CDR3nt: TGTGCCAGCAGCCTGCCGGGACAGGGAAAAGACCTGAACACTGAAGCTTTCTTT
CDR3aa: CASSLPGQGKDLNTEAFF

v_gene: TRBV7-2
abundance: few
d_gene: -
j_gene: TRBJ1-3
CDR3nt: TGTGCCAGCAGCCAACAGGGAGACACCATATATTTT
CDR3aa: CASSQQGDTIYF